This T cell receptor (beta chain) was observed in a study of identical twins' blood T cells. Study-wide background: Approximately 12 libraries, six alpha and six beta, gave around 48 million reads.

MiXCR, applied by TCRdb to the 5' RACE reads, yields one record per CDR3 protein. Of 300,000 to 450,000 distinct CDR3 sequences listed, around 30% are singletons. The ends lost 4 bases at V and 4 bases at J; junction bases unmatched: 9. The CDR3 covers 16 residues. Looked up from germline, CDR1 is LGHNT and CDR2 is FRNRAP. What was sequenced was PBMCs. V usage is TRBV12-5 and J usage is TRBJ1-3, with TRBD1 identical over 8 bases. The receptor was derived from a woman aged 18-49 years in good health. The CDR3 region has the DNA TGTGCTAGTGGTTGGGTGACAGGGGTCTCCGGAAACACCATATATTTT. Translated, it gives CASGWVTGVSGNTIYF. The complete variable domain, with remaining parts taken from reference TRBV12-5 and TRBJ1-3, reads DARVTQTPRHKVTEMGQEVTMRCQPILGHNTVFWYRQTMMQGLELLAYFRNRAPLDDSGMPKDRFSAEMPDATLATLKIQPSEPRDSAVYFCASGWVTGVSGNTIYFGEGSWLTVV.